Below are 13 T cell receptor beta chains sequenced from a single sample in a study of CD8 T cells in Susac syndrome. Reverse transcription of roughly 0.5 to 1 ug RNA was carried out with random hexamers. TCRdb reprocessed the immunoSEQ multiplex PCR reads with MiXCR, giving one entry per CDR3 protein. Here the sample spans about 180,000 distinct CDR3 sequences, 90% to 95% being singletons. The sample consisted of CD4+ T cells from PBMCs. The receptor set was obtained from a human donor with Susac syndrome.

The chain employs TRBV10-3 and TRBJ2-1; D uncertain. The length of the CDR3 is 16 residues. Germline CDR1 is ENHRY and CDR2 is SYGVKD. The V gene lost 0 bases and the J gene lost 5 bases, with 14 bases spanning the gap. Here the CDR3 DNA reads TGTGCCATCAGTGAGTCGGCTGTCCTGGGGAACAATGAGCAGTTCTTC. This sequence encodes CAISESAVLGNNEQFF.

The chain is built from TRBV29-1 and TRBJ2-7; 7 positions match TRBD1. J lost 5 bases, V lost 7 bases, and 8 bases had no gene match. The CDR3 has 12 residues. CDR1 is SQVTM and CDR2 is ANQGSEA in the germline V gene. CDR3 residues: CSAWDSGDEQYF. The CDR3, as DNA: TGCAGCGCCTGGGACAGTGGGGACGAGCAGTACTTC.

The chain has TRBV29-1 and TRBJ2-2; 9 bases line up with TRBD1. CDR1 and CDR2 from the germline V gene are SQVTM and ANQGSEA. V shed 7 bases and J 6 bases; nucleotides not matched to a gene: 3. The CDR3 spans 12 residues. DNA for the CDR3: TGCAGCGGGGGACAGGGTGCCGGGGAGCTGTTTTTT. Amino acids: CSGGQGAGELFF.

The chain links TRBV20-1 to TRBJ2-1; weak D call: TRBD1 (5 bases). V was trimmed by 3 bases and J by 6 bases, leaving 18 bases between them. The CDR3 spans 15 residues. Germline CDR1 and CDR2: DFQATT and SNEGSKA (reference sequence). CDR3 nucleotide sequence: TGCAGTGCTAGGCTTGGGGCAGGGTACTCCAATGAGCAGTTCTTC. Encoded protein: CSARLGAGYSNEQFF.

The chain combines TRBV5-1 with TRBJ1-2; unclear D gene. Germline loops: CDR1 SGHRS, CDR2 YFSETQ. The CDR3 is made up of 16 amino acids. V lost 0 bases and J 2 bases, leaving 14 bases between the germline ends. DNA of the CDR3: TGCGCCAGCAGCTTGGCCCAGCGTGAACTAAACTATGGCTACACCTTC. Translation: CASSLAQRELNYGYTF.

As DNA, the CDR3 is TGCAGTGCTACCCAAAGGGACAGTAGGAATTCACCCCTCCACTTT. It is translated as CSATQRDSRNSPLHF. J is TRBJ1-6 and V is TRBV20-1; the match to TRBD1 covers 7 bases. In germline, CDR1 is DFQATT, CDR2 SNEGSKA (reference sequence). Germline trimming cut 4 bases from V and 7 bases from J; bases unmatched to any gene: 10. This CDR3 spans 15 amino acids.

The rearrangement uses TRBV18 and TRBJ1-2, with D uncertain. The V and J ends lost 3 bases and 4 bases respectively, with 18 bases between them. The CDR3 runs to 16 residues. Germline V gene sequence: CDR1 KGHSH, CDR2 LQKENI. CDR3 residues: CASSPPGRVVGYGYTF. The CDR3 nucleotides read TGTGCCAGCTCACCGCCCGGACGAGTCGTAGGCTATGGCTACACCTTC.

The chain uses TRBV2 and TRBJ2-2; D not resolved. CDR1 is SNHLY, CDR2 FYNNEI, per germline. V lost 3 bases and J lost 4, with 12 bases in between. The CDR3 sequence is 15 residues long. The CDR3 nucleotides are TGTGCCAGCAGTGATAAGCTCCCCGGCACCGGGGAGCTGTTTTTT. Translation gives CASSDKLPGTGELFF.

This clonotype turned up a few times. Here the CDR3 DNA reads TGTGCCAGCAGCTTACTCCGGAACACTGAAGCTTTCTTT. It encodes CASSLLRNTEAFF. The chain links TRBV7-3 to TRBJ1-1, with D unclear. The V gene lost 2 bases and the J gene lost 1 base, with 5 bases spanning the gap. Per germline, CDR1 SGHTA and CDR2 FQGTGA. CDR3 length: 13 residues.

CDR3 nucleotide sequence: TGTGCCAGCAGCGTAGATGGCCGCAGGCGGGTAGGAGAGACCCAGTACTTC. Translation gives CASSVDGRRRVGETQYF. The gene calls are TRBV9 and TRBJ2-5; D possibly corresponds to TRBD2 (5 bases). The germline CDR1 and CDR2 sequences are SGDLS and YYNGEE. This CDR3 comprises 17 residues. Trimming removed 0 bases from V and 4 bases from J, with 19 bases in between.

V is TRBV5-4 and J is TRBJ1-1; 8 bases are shared with TRBD1. The germline V gene encodes CDR1 SGHNT and CDR2 YYREEE (reference sequence). Trimming took 4 bases from V and 1 from J; bases not matched to a gene: 9. The CDR3 extends over 16 amino acids. Here the CDR3 DNA reads TGTGCCAGCAGCCTCTGGACAGGGCCTCCGAACACTGAAGCTTTCTTT. Its translation: CASSLWTGPPNTEAFF.

The genes are TRBV11-2 and TRBJ2-2; D remains ambiguous. The ends were cut back, 2 bases at V and 1 base at J, with 5 bases in the middle. This CDR3 contains 14 residues. Looked up from germline, CDR1 is SGHAT and CDR2 is FQNNGV. CDR3 bases: TGTGCCAGCAGCTTACGAGAGAACACCGGGGAGCTGTTTTTT. Protein sequence: CASSLRENTGELFF.

Here the CDR3 DNA reads TGCAGTGCTAGAGATGCTGGGAGGGGAAGCAATCAGCCCCAGCATTTT. This codes for CSARDAGRGSNQPQHF. J is TRBJ1-5 and V is TRBV20-1; tentatively, D is TRBD1 (5 bases). CDR1 and CDR2 (germline): DFQATT, SNEGSKA (reference sequence). This CDR3 region has 16 residues. Trimming removed 0 bases at V and 1 base at J, with 13 bases between.